This TCR beta chain was profiled in a study of blood T cell repertoires in COVID-19. J gave up 1 base and V 0 bases, and 5 bases lay outside the gene matches. The CDR3 spans 16 residues. CDR1 SGHTA and CDR2 FQGNSA come from the germline V gene. Study processing details: Estimated nucleated cell counts came from reference gene primer amplification. Profiling relied on immunoSEQ multiplex PCR, and the TCRdb table lists in-frame clones only, not all of them. V and J calls and clone size are copied from that table; D and trimming were computed from the DNA. Among about 50,000 clones, 85% to 95% were seen once, and the ten largest hold around 10%.

This sequence joins TRBV7-2 and TRBJ2-5; 7 nucleotides agree with TRBD2. The source is a woman older than 75 with acute or convalescent COVID-19. Sample: peripheral blood. The CDR3 sequence is CASSLAPASGQETQYF. CDR3 DNA: TGTGCCAGCAGCTTAGCCCCGGCTAGCGGCCAAGAGACCCAGTACTTC.